A selection of T cell receptor beta chains follows, all from one sample in a study of cytomegalovirus exposure and HLA in healthy donors. Assay used: immunoSEQ multiplex PCR; TCRdb lists only in-frame clones, some missing. Here the sample spans under 250,000 clones, almost 80% being singletons. The sample comprised PBMCs. The receptors were gathered from a male donor in good health and CMV-seronegative. Each CDR3 is given with its conserved first and last residue. Fields, in order: clone size, V gene, D gene, J gene, CDR3 length, CDR3 protein, CDR3 DNA. D genes are given only for firm matches. For some rows the clone size is stated as once, few or many, or as a class when expanded; others skip it.

clone size: NA
V gene: TRBV10-3
D gene: NA
J gene: TRBJ2-7
CDR3 length: 13
CDR3 protein: CAISEGLTYEQYF
CDR3 DNA: TGTGCCATCAGCGAGGGGCTAACCTACGAGCAGTACTTC

clone size: NA
V gene: TRBV28
D gene: NA
J gene: TRBJ1-1
CDR3 length: 10
CDR3 protein: CASRRGEAFF
CDR3 DNA: TGTGCCAGCAGAAGGGGAGAAGCTTTCTTT

clone size: NA
V gene: TRBV5-1
D gene: NA
J gene: TRBJ1-1
CDR3 length: 15
CDR3 protein: CASSLAGGLNTEAFF
CDR3 DNA: TGCGCCAGCAGCTTGGCGGGGGGCTTGAACACTGAAGCTTTCTTT

clone size: NA
V gene: TRBV7-3
D gene: TRBD2
J gene: TRBJ2-2
CDR3 length: 16
CDR3 protein: CASSLIMAGDTGELFF
CDR3 DNA: TGTGCCAGCAGCTTAATTATGGCGGGAGACACCGGGGAGCTGTTTTTT

clone size: NA
V gene: TRBV15
D gene: TRBD1
J gene: TRBJ2-1
CDR3 length: 18
CDR3 protein: CATSRKNRDRPQYNEQFF
CDR3 DNA: TGTGCCACCAGCAGAAAAAACCGGGACAGGCCGCAATACAATGAGCAGTTCTTC

clone size: NA
V gene: TRBV10-2
D gene: TRBD1
J gene: TRBJ2-5
CDR3 length: 15
CDR3 protein: CASSSGRGRAETQYF
CDR3 DNA: TGCGCCAGCAGTTCCGGCAGGGGGCGCGCGGAGACCCAGTACTTC

clone size: NA
V gene: TRBV21-1
D gene: NA
J gene: TRBJ1-5
CDR3 length: 18
CDR3 protein: CASVPGTGDNYSNQPQHF
CDR3 DNA: TGTGCCAGCGTACCCGGGACAGGGGACAATTATAGCAATCAGCCCCAGCATTTT

clone size: few
V gene: TRBV6-5
D gene: NA
J gene: TRBJ1-1
CDR3 length: 13
CDR3 protein: CASSRDRNTEAFF
CDR3 DNA: TGTGCCAGCAGCCGAGACAGAAACACTGAAGCTTTCTTT

clone size: NA
V gene: TRBV7-2
D gene: NA
J gene: TRBJ1-4
CDR3 length: 15
CDR3 protein: CASSSGLLTNEKLFF
CDR3 DNA: TGTGCCAGCAGCTCCGGACTGTTAACTAATGAAAAACTGTTTTTT

clone size: once
V gene: TRBV25-1
D gene: NA
J gene: TRBJ2-1
CDR3 length: 16
CDR3 protein: CASSPRPPADSSGQFF
CDR3 DNA: TGTGCCAGCAGTCCCCGACCGCCCGCCGACAGCTCCGGGCAGTTCTTC

clone size: NA
V gene: TRBV21-1
D gene: NA
J gene: TRBJ2-1
CDR3 length: 14
CDR3 protein: CASSGQGGLYEQFF
CDR3 DNA: TGTGCCAGCAGCGGACAGGGGGGTTTGTATGAGCAGTTCTTC

clone size: many
V gene: TRBV7-2
D gene: NA
J gene: TRBJ2-5
CDR3 length: 15
CDR3 protein: CASSLRAFGWETQYF
CDR3 DNA: TGTGCCAGCAGCTTACGAGCGTTTGGGTGGGAGACCCAGTACTTC

clone size: NA
V gene: TRBV19
D gene: TRBD2
J gene: TRBJ2-3
CDR3 length: 15
CDR3 protein: CASSSTSGSTDTQYF
CDR3 DNA: TGTGCCAGTAGTTCGACTAGCGGGAGCACAGATACGCAGTATTTT

clone size: NA
V gene: TRBV9
D gene: NA
J gene: TRBJ2-5
CDR3 length: 15
CDR3 protein: CASSVGAMGRETQYF
CDR3 DNA: TGTGCCAGCAGCGTAGGAGCTATGGGGAGGGAGACCCAGTACTTC

clone size: NA
V gene: TRBV2
D gene: NA
J gene: TRBJ2-1
CDR3 length: 11
CDR3 protein: CASSEAVEQFF
CDR3 DNA: TGTGCCAGCAGTGAAGCCGTTGAGCAGTTCTTC

clone size: few
V gene: TRBV5-1
D gene: NA
J gene: TRBJ2-5
CDR3 length: 14
CDR3 protein: CASSWARQQETQYF
CDR3 DNA: TGCGCCAGCAGCTGGGCCCGACAGCAAGAGACCCAGTACTTC

clone size: NA
V gene: TRBV5-1
D gene: NA
J gene: TRBJ1-1
CDR3 length: 16
CDR3 protein: CASSPATRVGYTEAFF
CDR3 DNA: TGCGCCAGCAGCCCCGCGACCCGGGTAGGATACACTGAAGCTTTCTTT

clone size: NA
V gene: TRBV7-9
D gene: NA
J gene: TRBJ2-7
CDR3 length: 12
CDR3 protein: CSSSWGTYEQYF
CDR3 DNA: TGTTCCAGCAGCTGGGGGACTTACGAGCAGTACTTC

clone size: NA
V gene: TRBV18
D gene: TRBD1
J gene: TRBJ1-2
CDR3 length: 13
CDR3 protein: CASSPRDRDGYTF
CDR3 DNA: TGTGCCAGCTCACCACGGGACAGGGATGGCTACACCTTC

clone size: NA
V gene: TRBV6-5
D gene: TRBD1
J gene: TRBJ2-3
CDR3 length: 14
CDR3 protein: CASSRDRERATQYF
CDR3 DNA: TGTGCCAGCAGCCGGGACAGGGAACGAGCTACGCAGTATTTT

clone size: once
V gene: TRBV30
D gene: TRBD1
J gene: TRBJ1-2
CDR3 length: 14
CDR3 protein: CAWTPTGGDYGYTF
CDR3 DNA: TGTGCCTGGACTCCGACAGGGGGGGACTATGGCTACACCTTC

clone size: once
V gene: TRBV15
D gene: NA
J gene: TRBJ2-2
CDR3 length: 14
CDR3 protein: CATSRDFQAGELFF
CDR3 DNA: TGTGCCACCAGCAGAGATTTTCAGGCCGGGGAGCTGTTTTTT

clone size: NA
V gene: TRBV19
D gene: NA
J gene: TRBJ2-7
CDR3 length: 14
CDR3 protein: CASSYQGNIYEQYF
CDR3 DNA: TGTGCCAGTAGTTACCAGGGGAATATCTACGAGCAGTACTTC